This TCR beta chain was retrieved from a study of blood T cell repertoires in COVID-19. For the study at large: There were acute and convalescent COVID-19 samples, and they came from the United States, Italy and Spain.

Per the original methods: Cell counts per sample came from amplifying reference gene primers. The protocol was immunoSEQ multiplex PCR, while the TCRdb copy is restricted to in-frame clones and leaves out a portion. V and J calls and clone size are as listed in that table; D and trimming were resolved from the DNA. The sample yields 65,000 to 85,000 clones, roughly 90% seen once. The clonotype originates from a human donor in a cohort sampled during active COVID-19. The sample comprised peripheral blood.

The CDR3 protein is CASGSGVTYNQPQHF. Written as DNA, the CDR3 is TGTGCCAGCGGGTCGGGAGTCACGTACAATCAGCCCCAGCATTTT. The V and J genes are TRBV28 and TRBJ1-5; no firm D call. In germline, CDR1 is MDHEN, CDR2 SYDVKM. This CDR3 has 15 amino acids. Deletions cut 8 bases from V and 3 bases from J, with 17 bases between.